This section outlines one T cell receptor (beta chain) sequence together with its context. The junction does not match germline at one end; this may be a read error. Measured with immunoSEQ multiplex PCR; TCRdb has only the in-frame clones, and not every one. The data contain 450,000 to 650,000 clones, roughly 79% of them seen just once; the ten biggest clones take up approximately 12%. This specimen belongs to a study of shared clonotypes between healthy human individuals. The length of the CDR3 is 15 residues. Germline assignment: CDR1 SGDLS and CDR2 YYNGEE. Donors, healthy HIV-negative adults, lacked recent acute infections or vaccinations.

The chain links TRBV9 to TRBJ2-3; TRBD2 matches 11 bases. This receptor was identified in a woman in her thirties or forties in good health. Some clones in this sample may be carry-over from other donors' samples. Input material: PBMCs. The CDR3 spells CAGSVLAGATDTQYF. The CDR3 DNA follows: TGTGCCGGCAGCGTACTAGCGGGAGCAACAGATACGCAGTATTTT. Complete variable domain (other parts from reference TRBV9 and TRBJ2-3): DSGVTQTPKHLITATGQRVTLRCSPRSGDLSVYWYQQSLDQGLQFLIQYYNGEERAKGNILERFSAQQFPDLHSELNLSSLELGDSALYFCAGSVLAGATDTQYFGPGTRLTVL.